This T cell receptor beta chain stems from a study of T-cell memory formation after mild COVID-19. Study-wide context: The two donors had largely donor-specific TCR clusters.

Regarding this clonotype: Its target is not known.

TCRdb used MiXCR to reprocess the 5' RACE reads, holding one entry per CDR3 protein. Of a few hundred thousand distinct CDR3 sequences in the sample, approximately 9% are singletons; the top ten hold 20% to 25%. Study outcomes and limitations: The pre-infection memory compartment contained some responding clones, suggesting cross-reactive memory joined.

The CDR3 runs 14 residues. CDR1 is SGHRS and CDR2 is YFSETQ in the germline V gene. The ends were cut back, 7 bases at V and 5 bases at J, with 15 bases in the middle. The J gene is TRBJ2-2, the V gene TRBV5-1; weak D call: TRBD2 (6 bases). This TCR came from a man between 18 and 29 years old who had mild COVID-19 (a few samples of this study predate the infection). Cell type and time point are not known. The specimen sequenced was PBMCs or a T cell subset sorted from them (not recorded which). The DNA for the CDR3 is TGCGCCAGCCTGGAGGGATATGAAACCGGGGAGCTGTTTTTT. This translates into CASLEGYETGELFF.